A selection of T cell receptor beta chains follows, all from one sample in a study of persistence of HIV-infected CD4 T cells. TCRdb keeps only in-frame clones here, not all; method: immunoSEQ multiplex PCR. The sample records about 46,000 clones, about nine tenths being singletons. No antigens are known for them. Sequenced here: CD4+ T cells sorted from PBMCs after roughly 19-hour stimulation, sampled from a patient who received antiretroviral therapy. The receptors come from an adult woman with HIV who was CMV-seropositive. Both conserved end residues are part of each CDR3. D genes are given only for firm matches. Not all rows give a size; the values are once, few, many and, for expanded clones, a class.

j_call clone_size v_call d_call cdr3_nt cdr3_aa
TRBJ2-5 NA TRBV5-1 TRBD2 TGCGCCAGCAGCTTTAGCGGGAGGGCCGGAGAGACCCAGTACTTC CASSFSGRAGETQYF
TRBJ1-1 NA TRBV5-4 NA TGTGCCAGCAGCTTAACAGTGAACACTGAAGCTTTCTTT CASSLTVNTEAFF
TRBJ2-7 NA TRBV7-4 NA TGTGCCAGCAGCTCCTCAACGGGCTCCTTCTGGGACGAGCAGTACTTC CASSSSTGSFWDEQYF
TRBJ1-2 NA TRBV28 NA TGTGCCAGCAGTCCACTTCTAAGGGGCTACACCTTC CASSPLLRGYTF
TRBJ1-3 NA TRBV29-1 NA TGCAGCGTCACACTGGGGGGAGGCGCTGGAAACACCATATATTTT CSVTLGGGAGNTIYF
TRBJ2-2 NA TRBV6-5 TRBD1 TGTGCCAGCAGTTCCAGGGGGCTGGACACCGGGGAGCTGTTTTTT CASSSRGLDTGELFF
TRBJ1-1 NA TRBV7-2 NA TGTGCCAGCAGCTTTAATGACCGGGGGCAGGGACCGAATCCCGAAGCTTTCTTT CASSFNDRGQGPNPEAFF
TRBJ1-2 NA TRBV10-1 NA TGCGCCAGCAGTGGAATGGCCGGGAGCGGCTACACCTTC CASSGMAGSGYTF
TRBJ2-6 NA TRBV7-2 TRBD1 TGTGCCAGCCGGCAGGGGGCGACTAGCTCTGGGGCCAACGTCCTGACTTTC CASRQGATSSGANVLTF
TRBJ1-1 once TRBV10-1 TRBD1 TGCGCCAGCAGTGAGTCGGGACAGTTTGAAGCTTTCTTT CASSESGQFEAFF
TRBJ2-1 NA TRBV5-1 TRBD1 TGCGCCAGCAGCCCAGGGGGCGACGCCTACAATGAGCAGTTCTTC CASSPGGDAYNEQFF
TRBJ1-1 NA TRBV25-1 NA TGTGCCAGCAGTGAACCCTCCCGGGGTTACACTGAAGCTTTCTTT CASSEPSRGYTEAFF
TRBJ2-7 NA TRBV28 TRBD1 TGTGCCAGCAGACCCACAGGGGGCTACGAGCAGTACTTC CASRPTGGYEQYF
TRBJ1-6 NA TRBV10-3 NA TGTGCCATCAGTGAAAAGGCGGGGAGCTATAATTCACCCCTCCACTTT CAISEKAGSYNSPLHF
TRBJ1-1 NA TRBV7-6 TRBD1 TGTGCCAGCAGCTTGGGGACAGGGGACACTGAAGCTTTCTTT CASSLGTGDTEAFF
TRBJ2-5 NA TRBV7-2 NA TGTGCCAGCAGCTTAGCGGACCAAGAGACCCAGTACTTC CASSLADQETQYF
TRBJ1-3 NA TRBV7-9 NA TGTGCCAGCAGCTTAAGTACAGGGAACTCTGGAAACACCATATATTTT CASSLSTGNSGNTIYF
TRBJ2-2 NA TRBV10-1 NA TGCGCCAGCAGACCACAGGGATTAGGCGGGGAGCTGTTTTTT CASRPQGLGGELFF
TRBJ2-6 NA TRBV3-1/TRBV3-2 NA TGTGCCAGCAGCCAAGACAAGCGCTCTGGGGCCAACGTCCTGACTTTC CASSQDKRSGANVLTF
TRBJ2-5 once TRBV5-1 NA TGCGCCAGCAGCTTGGGGGGCAGTGTTTTAGGGCAAGAGACCCAGTACTTC CASSLGGSVLGQETQYF
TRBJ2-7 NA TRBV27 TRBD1 TGTGCCAGCAGTGCATACCGGGACAGGGTGTACGAGCAGTACTTC CASSAYRDRVYEQYF
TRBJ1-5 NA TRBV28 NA TGTGCCAGCACCGAACCTTTGGCACGGACCCAGCATTTT CASTEPLARTQHF
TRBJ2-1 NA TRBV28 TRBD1 TGTGCCAGCAGTGAAAAGGGGGCCGTGTACAATGAGCAGTTCTTC CASSEKGAVYNEQFF
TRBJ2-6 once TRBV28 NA TGTGCCAGCAGTTTAGGGCAGCTTAGGGCCAACGTCCTGACTTTC CASSLGQLRANVLTF
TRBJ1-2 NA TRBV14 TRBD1 TGTGCCAACTCAAGACGGGACAGGGAGGTAGAAAGCTATGGCTACACCTTC CANSRRDREVESYGYTF
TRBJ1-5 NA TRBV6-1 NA TGTGCCAGCAGTGATCTTTCGGGGCGGCCTCAGCCCCAGCATTTT CASSDLSGRPQPQHF
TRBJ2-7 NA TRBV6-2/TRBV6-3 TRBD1 TGTGCCAGCAGTTACCCGGGGACAGGGGGCAACGAGCAGTACTTC CASSYPGTGGNEQYF
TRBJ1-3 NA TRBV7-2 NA TGTGCCAGCAGCATGAGGGCCTACTCCTCATCTGGAAACACCATATATTTT CASSMRAYSSSGNTIYF
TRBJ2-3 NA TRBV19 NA TGTGCCAGTAGTATGACGACTAGAAGGACACAAGATACGCAGTATTTT CASSMTTRRTQDTQYF
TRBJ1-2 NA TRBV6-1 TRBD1 TGTGCCAGCAGTGAGGGGGACAGAGCTGGCTACACCTTC CASSEGDRAGYTF
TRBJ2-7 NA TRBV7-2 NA TGTGCCAGCAGCCCCGCTCCGCGGCCGCTCTCCTACGAGCAGTACTTC CASSPAPRPLSYEQYF
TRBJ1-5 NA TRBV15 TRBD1 TGTGCCACCAGCAGCATCCGACAGGGGTCTGGGTCTAGCAATCAGCCCCAGCATTTT CATSSIRQGSGSSNQPQHF
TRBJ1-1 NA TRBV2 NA TGTGCCAGCAGTGTCATTGAGCCTATGAACACTGAAGCTTTCTTT CASSVIEPMNTEAFF
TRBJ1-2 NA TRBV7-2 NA TGTGCCAGCAGCCCCCCCGGGACCCACTATGGCTACACCTTC CASSPPGTHYGYTF
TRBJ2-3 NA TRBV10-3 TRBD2 TGTGCCATCAGTGTACTAGCGGGGGTTGGCACAGATACGCAGTATTTT CAISVLAGVGTDTQYF
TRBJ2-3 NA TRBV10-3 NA TGTGCCATCAGTGAGTTCTTGGACCCTAGCACAGATACGCAGTATTTT CAISEFLDPSTDTQYF
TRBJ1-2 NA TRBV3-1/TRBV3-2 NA TGTGCCAGCACCCGGGGGAGCGACTACACCTTC CASTRGSDYTF
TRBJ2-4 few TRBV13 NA TGTGCCAGCAGCTTAAGGGGTCTAGCCAAAAACATTCAGTACTTC CASSLRGLAKNIQYF
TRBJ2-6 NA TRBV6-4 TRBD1 TGTGCCAGCAGAGGGGACAGGGCGGCTTCTGGGGCCAACGTCCTGACTTTC CASRGDRAASGANVLTF
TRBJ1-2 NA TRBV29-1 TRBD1 TGCAGCGTTGATGACGGACAGGGAGGTGTTGGCTACACCTTC CSVDDGQGGVGYTF
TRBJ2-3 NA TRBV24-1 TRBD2 TGTGCCACCAGTGATTTGCCCGGGACTAGCGGGAGAACAGATACGCAGTATTTT CATSDLPGTSGRTDTQYF
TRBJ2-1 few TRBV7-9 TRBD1 TGTGCCAGCAGCTTTAGGGGACAGTACAATGAGCAGTTCTTC CASSFRGQYNEQFF
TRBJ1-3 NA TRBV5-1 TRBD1 TGCGCCAGCAGCCGGGACAGAGGAAACACCATATATTTT CASSRDRGNTIYF
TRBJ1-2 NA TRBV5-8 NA TGTGCCAGCAGCTACAGGGTTTCCTATGGCTACACCTTC CASSYRVSYGYTF
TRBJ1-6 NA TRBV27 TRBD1 TGTGCCAGCAAGGGACAGGGGACTTCACCCCTCCACTTT CASKGQGTSPLHF
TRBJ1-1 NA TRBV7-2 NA TGTGCCAGCAGCTTAGCGCTGGGGACTGAAGCTTTCTTT CASSLALGTEAFF
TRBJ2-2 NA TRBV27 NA TGTGCCAGCAGTAAGAACGGGGCGAACACCGGGGAGCTGTTTTTT CASSKNGANTGELFF
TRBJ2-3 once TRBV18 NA TGTGCCAGCTCTTTCAGGGTGGATACGCAGTATTTT CASSFRVDTQYF
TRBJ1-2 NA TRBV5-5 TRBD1 TGTGCCAGCAGCCTAACTCTAATAGGACAGGGTTATGGCTACACCTTC CASSLTLIGQGYGYTF
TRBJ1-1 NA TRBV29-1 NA TGCAGCGTTGGAGGGGGTTATAGCACTGAAGCTTTCTTT CSVGGGYSTEAFF
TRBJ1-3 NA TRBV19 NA TGTGCCAGTAGTATCGACCAAGACAGACTGCGCTCTGGAAACACCATATATTTT CASSIDQDRLRSGNTIYF
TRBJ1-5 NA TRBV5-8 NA TGTGCCAGCAGCTTGGGGGGGTCTCGGAATCAGCCCCAGCATTTT CASSLGGSRNQPQHF